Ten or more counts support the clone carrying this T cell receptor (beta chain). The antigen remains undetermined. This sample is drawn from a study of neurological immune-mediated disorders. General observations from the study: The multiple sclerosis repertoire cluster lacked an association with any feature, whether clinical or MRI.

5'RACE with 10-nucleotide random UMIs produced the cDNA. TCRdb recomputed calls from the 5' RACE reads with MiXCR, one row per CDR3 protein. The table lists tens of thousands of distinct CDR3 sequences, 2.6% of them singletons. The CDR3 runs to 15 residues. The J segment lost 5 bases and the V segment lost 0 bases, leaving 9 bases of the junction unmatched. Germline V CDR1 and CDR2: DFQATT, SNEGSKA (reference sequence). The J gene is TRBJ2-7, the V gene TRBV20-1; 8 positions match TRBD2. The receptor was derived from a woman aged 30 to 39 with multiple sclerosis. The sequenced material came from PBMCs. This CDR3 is CSARDPSGRVHEQYF. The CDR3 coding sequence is TGCAGTGCTAGAGATCCCAGCGGGAGAGTCCACGAGCAGTACTTC.